This record concerns one T cell receptor (beta chain) sequence. Which antigen it targets is not known. Base quality data are lacking; no much larger clone is found one base away. The immunoSEQ Assay, a bias-controlled multiplex PCR, was used to amplify TCRbeta CDR3 regions from genomic DNA. As for how the authors treated the data: Nucleated cell counts per sample were estimated from amplification of reference gene primers within the assay. To quantify the absolute abundance of each unique TCRbeta CDR3 rearrangement, sequence reads were collapsed and filtered. For each sample, productive Simpson clonality was calculated by taking the square root of Simpson's diversity index across productive rearrangements. Here the immuneACCESS table is served through TCRdb, limited to in-frame sequences with V and J called. Missing clones are a known gap in these copies; in checked studies unresolved V genes cover under half, and the rest lacks a known reason. The V and J calls and the clone size are those of that table, but D and trimming were determined from the DNA. In this sample the table shows fewer than 90,000 clones, more than 75% of which occur a single time. The ten largest clones capture 1.3% to 1.5% of the sample.

The entry originates in a study of blood T cell repertoires in COVID-19 (dated by TCRdb to the early 2020s). Some background on the complete study: Samples from collaborators originated in the United States, Italy and Spain and spanned both the acute and convalescent phases of COVID-19. Sample metadata almost always included a de-identified subject ID, COVID-19 status, age in years and sex. Deeply sampled blood TCRbeta repertoires from subjects exposed to, actively infected with, or recovered from COVID-19 were included in the dataset. Where available, HLA class I and class II types were obtained from metadata supplied by the sample provider rather than from assay-based typing. The repertoires were made available in a free public database intended to serve as a resource for research on the immune response to SARS-CoV-2. Samples came from the ongoing ImmuneRACE study (first 160 participants) plus 1,254 subjects from 6 global collaborators. The material from the prospective study consisted of cDNA or gDNA derived from T cells, B-cell-depleted T cells, or PBMCs. Paper-wide results and their limitations: The quantity of clinical and demographic metadata differed by source and by participant and was supplied without curation.

There are 16 amino acids in the CDR3, from cysteine to phenylalanine inclusive. Only CDR3 DNA is held: 48 bases, read in frame from base 1. Trimming leaves V shorter by 4 bases and J shorter by 8 bases, with the junction holding 13 bases beyond the gene matches. Looking up the germline V gene (reference sequence) yields CDR1 LGHDT and CDR2 YNNKEL. The collaborating institutions used their own protocols to collect whole blood in K2EDTA tubes. Collaborator samples were shipped for TCRbeta analysis as frozen whole blood, isolated PBMCs, or DNA extracted from either sample type. The TCR originated in a human donor in a cohort sampled during active COVID-19. Material: peripheral blood. The chain is encoded by TRBV3-1 (or the pseudogene TRBV3-2) joined to TRBJ2-1, with 8 junctional bases fitting TRBD2. The nucleotide sequence reads TGTGCCAGCAGCCTCAGAGGGCAGCGGGAGCTCGATGAGCAGTTCTTC. Its amino acids are CASSLRGQRELDEQFF.